Sequencing of this T cell receptor (beta chain) was carried out in a study of shared clonotypes between healthy human individuals. Notes on the study in general: Rarefaction gave evidence that sorted-subset sequencing remained incomplete despite large depth.

As for this clone: Its target is not known.

The CDR3 covers 11 residues. Trimming shortened V by 0 bases and J by 15 bases, and 12 bases separated the two germline ends. Germline V CDR1 and CDR2: GTSNPN, SVGIG (reference sequence). Free of recent acute infections or vaccinations, the donors were healthy HIV-negative adults. Each sorted subset replicate got 200 ng genomic DNA, 30,000 or so genomes. In the original workflow: With immunoSEQ giving junction-only sequences and no quality scores, filtering differed. Clones were sequenced by immunoSEQ multiplex PCR, and TCRdb holds only the in-frame ones, with some missing. The V and J calls and clone size are taken from that table; D and trimming were inferred from the DNA. The data hold under 650,000 clones, with about 96% observed a single time.

The V call is TRBV30, the J call TRBJ2-1; D is uncertain. The receptor was isolated from a woman in her twenties or thirties in good health. The specimen sequenced was naive CD4+ T cells sorted from blood. Subset here: CD45RA+ positively selected. CDR3 sequence reads: CAWSVGLLRFF. The DNA of the CDR3 is TGTGCCTGGAGTGTAGGCCTCTTGCGGTTCTTC.